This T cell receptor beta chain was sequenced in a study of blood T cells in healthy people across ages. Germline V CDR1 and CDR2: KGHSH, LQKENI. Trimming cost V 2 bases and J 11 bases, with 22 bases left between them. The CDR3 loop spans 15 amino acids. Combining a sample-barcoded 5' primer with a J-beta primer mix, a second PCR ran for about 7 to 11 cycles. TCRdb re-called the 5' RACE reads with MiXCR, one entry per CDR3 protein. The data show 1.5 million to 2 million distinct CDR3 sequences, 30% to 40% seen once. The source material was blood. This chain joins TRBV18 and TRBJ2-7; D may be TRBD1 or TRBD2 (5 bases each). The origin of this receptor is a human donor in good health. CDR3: CASSPLPGRIKAEYF. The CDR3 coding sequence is TGTGCCAGCTCACCATTGCCGGGACGGATAAAGGCCGAGTACTTC.